What follows are 3 T cell receptor beta chains derived from one specimen sequenced in a study of PD-L1 blockade in urothelial cancer. Profiled with immunoSEQ multiplex PCR; TCRdb holds only in-frame clones, not every one. Of some 71,000 clones listed, around nine tenths are singletons. The material was PBMCs, obtained around atezolizumab (anti-PD-L1) treatment. These receptors were taken from a man in his fifties or sixties with urothelial cancer.

This sequence joins TRBV6-5 and TRBJ1-1, with D possibly being TRBD1 (5 bases). The CDR3 has 15 amino acids. Deletions cut 2 bases from V and 4 bases from J, with 14 bases between. The V gene's germline CDR1 is MNHEY and CDR2 SVGAGI. The CDR3 sequence: CASSYTAGSGTEAFF. The DNA for the CDR3 is TGTGCCAGCAGTTACACCGCAGGGTCGGGCACTGAAGCTTTCTTT.

The gene calls are TRBV5-1 and TRBJ1-4; D not certain. The germline V and J ends were trimmed by 4 bases and 1 base, with 11 bases remaining between them. Germline lookup yields CDR1 SGHRS and CDR2 YFSETQ. This CDR3 spans 15 amino acids. The CDR3 loop reads CASSGNSGTNEKLFF. DNA of the CDR3: TGCGCCAGCAGCGGAAACTCGGGAACTAATGAAAAACTGTTTTTT.

The V and J genes are TRBV5-1 and TRBJ1-1, with D perhaps matching TRBD1 (5 bases). V dropped 3 bases and J dropped 1 base, with 10 bases sitting between them. Looked up from germline, CDR1 is SGHRS and CDR2 is YFSETQ. This CDR3 is built from 14 residues. As DNA, the CDR3 is TGCGCCAGCAGCTGGGGCGGGGCGAACACTGAAGCTTTCTTT. Translation: CASSWGGANTEAFF.